This entry features one T cell receptor (beta chain) sequence. This clonotype was seen a few times. Its binding antigen is unknown. Nothing much larger sits one base from this clone, and base qualities are not available. TCRdb lists the instrument as Illumina HiSeq 1500. Through fastp at Q25 and MiXCR, TCRdb rebuilt clones from the public reads, retaining in-frame beta chains. One record per CDR3 amino acid sequence lists the most common genes and DNA. Within this sample are around 900,000 distinct CDR3 sequences, with approximately 31% of them counted one time only. Over 13% of the sample is taken by the ten largest. The source of the sample is a study of T cell repertoires in cytomegalovirus infection (dated 2019 in TCRdb). Background for the entire study: The peptide stimulations were aimed at well-studied HLA-B-restricted epitopes as well as recently identified HLA-C-restricted CMV epitopes, whose presentation resists viral immunomodulation. Donor HLA type was relevant to the analysis, because carriage of CMV infection together with the matching HLA type was indicated by public TCR beta signatures.

Measured from the cysteine to the phenylalanine, the CDR3 is 14 residues long. Only the CDR3 DNA stays, 42 bases, in frame from base 1. CDR1 MNHNS and CDR2 SASEGT were looked up in the germline V gene. Clipping removes 8 bases from V and 3 bases from J, with 4 as the unmatched junction base count. Paper-wide results and their limitations: Carriers of CMV infection plus the relevant HLA type were discriminated by the cumulative frequency of public TCR beta family members in the study cohort and in an independent roughly 350-donor cohort. The ex vivo response was dominated by HLA-C-restricted CMV-specific TCR beta clonotypes, and the single most frequent clonotype in two of eight donors was supplied by these HLA-C-restricted clonotypes.

Explained via the paper, the treatment or condition label denotes: in vitro stimulation with specific CMV peptide epitopes to enrich CMV-specific T cells. The TCR sequence derives from a human donor in good health (CMV status not recorded). Some clones in this sample may be carry-over from other donors' samples. Here the sequenced sample was cultured CD8+ T cells from PBMCs, taken from culture after CMV antigen stimulation. The sequence joins TRBV6-1 to TRBJ2-2, with TRBD1 identical over 9 junction bases. The CDR3 region reads CASERTGDTGELFF. The nucleotide sequence reads as follows: TGTGCCAGCGAAAGGACAGGGGACACCGGGGAGCTGTTTTTT.